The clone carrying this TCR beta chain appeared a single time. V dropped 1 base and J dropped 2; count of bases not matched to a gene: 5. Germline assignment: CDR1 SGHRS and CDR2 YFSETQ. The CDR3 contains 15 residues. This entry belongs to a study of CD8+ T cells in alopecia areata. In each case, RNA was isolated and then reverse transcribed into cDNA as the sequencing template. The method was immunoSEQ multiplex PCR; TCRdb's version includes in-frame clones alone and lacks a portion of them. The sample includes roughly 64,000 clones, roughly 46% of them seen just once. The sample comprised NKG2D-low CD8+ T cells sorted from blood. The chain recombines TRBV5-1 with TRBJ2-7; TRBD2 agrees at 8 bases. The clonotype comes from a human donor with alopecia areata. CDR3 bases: TGCGCCAGCAGCTTGACGGGACTAGGGGCCTACGAGCAGTACTTC. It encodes CASSLTGLGAYEQYF.